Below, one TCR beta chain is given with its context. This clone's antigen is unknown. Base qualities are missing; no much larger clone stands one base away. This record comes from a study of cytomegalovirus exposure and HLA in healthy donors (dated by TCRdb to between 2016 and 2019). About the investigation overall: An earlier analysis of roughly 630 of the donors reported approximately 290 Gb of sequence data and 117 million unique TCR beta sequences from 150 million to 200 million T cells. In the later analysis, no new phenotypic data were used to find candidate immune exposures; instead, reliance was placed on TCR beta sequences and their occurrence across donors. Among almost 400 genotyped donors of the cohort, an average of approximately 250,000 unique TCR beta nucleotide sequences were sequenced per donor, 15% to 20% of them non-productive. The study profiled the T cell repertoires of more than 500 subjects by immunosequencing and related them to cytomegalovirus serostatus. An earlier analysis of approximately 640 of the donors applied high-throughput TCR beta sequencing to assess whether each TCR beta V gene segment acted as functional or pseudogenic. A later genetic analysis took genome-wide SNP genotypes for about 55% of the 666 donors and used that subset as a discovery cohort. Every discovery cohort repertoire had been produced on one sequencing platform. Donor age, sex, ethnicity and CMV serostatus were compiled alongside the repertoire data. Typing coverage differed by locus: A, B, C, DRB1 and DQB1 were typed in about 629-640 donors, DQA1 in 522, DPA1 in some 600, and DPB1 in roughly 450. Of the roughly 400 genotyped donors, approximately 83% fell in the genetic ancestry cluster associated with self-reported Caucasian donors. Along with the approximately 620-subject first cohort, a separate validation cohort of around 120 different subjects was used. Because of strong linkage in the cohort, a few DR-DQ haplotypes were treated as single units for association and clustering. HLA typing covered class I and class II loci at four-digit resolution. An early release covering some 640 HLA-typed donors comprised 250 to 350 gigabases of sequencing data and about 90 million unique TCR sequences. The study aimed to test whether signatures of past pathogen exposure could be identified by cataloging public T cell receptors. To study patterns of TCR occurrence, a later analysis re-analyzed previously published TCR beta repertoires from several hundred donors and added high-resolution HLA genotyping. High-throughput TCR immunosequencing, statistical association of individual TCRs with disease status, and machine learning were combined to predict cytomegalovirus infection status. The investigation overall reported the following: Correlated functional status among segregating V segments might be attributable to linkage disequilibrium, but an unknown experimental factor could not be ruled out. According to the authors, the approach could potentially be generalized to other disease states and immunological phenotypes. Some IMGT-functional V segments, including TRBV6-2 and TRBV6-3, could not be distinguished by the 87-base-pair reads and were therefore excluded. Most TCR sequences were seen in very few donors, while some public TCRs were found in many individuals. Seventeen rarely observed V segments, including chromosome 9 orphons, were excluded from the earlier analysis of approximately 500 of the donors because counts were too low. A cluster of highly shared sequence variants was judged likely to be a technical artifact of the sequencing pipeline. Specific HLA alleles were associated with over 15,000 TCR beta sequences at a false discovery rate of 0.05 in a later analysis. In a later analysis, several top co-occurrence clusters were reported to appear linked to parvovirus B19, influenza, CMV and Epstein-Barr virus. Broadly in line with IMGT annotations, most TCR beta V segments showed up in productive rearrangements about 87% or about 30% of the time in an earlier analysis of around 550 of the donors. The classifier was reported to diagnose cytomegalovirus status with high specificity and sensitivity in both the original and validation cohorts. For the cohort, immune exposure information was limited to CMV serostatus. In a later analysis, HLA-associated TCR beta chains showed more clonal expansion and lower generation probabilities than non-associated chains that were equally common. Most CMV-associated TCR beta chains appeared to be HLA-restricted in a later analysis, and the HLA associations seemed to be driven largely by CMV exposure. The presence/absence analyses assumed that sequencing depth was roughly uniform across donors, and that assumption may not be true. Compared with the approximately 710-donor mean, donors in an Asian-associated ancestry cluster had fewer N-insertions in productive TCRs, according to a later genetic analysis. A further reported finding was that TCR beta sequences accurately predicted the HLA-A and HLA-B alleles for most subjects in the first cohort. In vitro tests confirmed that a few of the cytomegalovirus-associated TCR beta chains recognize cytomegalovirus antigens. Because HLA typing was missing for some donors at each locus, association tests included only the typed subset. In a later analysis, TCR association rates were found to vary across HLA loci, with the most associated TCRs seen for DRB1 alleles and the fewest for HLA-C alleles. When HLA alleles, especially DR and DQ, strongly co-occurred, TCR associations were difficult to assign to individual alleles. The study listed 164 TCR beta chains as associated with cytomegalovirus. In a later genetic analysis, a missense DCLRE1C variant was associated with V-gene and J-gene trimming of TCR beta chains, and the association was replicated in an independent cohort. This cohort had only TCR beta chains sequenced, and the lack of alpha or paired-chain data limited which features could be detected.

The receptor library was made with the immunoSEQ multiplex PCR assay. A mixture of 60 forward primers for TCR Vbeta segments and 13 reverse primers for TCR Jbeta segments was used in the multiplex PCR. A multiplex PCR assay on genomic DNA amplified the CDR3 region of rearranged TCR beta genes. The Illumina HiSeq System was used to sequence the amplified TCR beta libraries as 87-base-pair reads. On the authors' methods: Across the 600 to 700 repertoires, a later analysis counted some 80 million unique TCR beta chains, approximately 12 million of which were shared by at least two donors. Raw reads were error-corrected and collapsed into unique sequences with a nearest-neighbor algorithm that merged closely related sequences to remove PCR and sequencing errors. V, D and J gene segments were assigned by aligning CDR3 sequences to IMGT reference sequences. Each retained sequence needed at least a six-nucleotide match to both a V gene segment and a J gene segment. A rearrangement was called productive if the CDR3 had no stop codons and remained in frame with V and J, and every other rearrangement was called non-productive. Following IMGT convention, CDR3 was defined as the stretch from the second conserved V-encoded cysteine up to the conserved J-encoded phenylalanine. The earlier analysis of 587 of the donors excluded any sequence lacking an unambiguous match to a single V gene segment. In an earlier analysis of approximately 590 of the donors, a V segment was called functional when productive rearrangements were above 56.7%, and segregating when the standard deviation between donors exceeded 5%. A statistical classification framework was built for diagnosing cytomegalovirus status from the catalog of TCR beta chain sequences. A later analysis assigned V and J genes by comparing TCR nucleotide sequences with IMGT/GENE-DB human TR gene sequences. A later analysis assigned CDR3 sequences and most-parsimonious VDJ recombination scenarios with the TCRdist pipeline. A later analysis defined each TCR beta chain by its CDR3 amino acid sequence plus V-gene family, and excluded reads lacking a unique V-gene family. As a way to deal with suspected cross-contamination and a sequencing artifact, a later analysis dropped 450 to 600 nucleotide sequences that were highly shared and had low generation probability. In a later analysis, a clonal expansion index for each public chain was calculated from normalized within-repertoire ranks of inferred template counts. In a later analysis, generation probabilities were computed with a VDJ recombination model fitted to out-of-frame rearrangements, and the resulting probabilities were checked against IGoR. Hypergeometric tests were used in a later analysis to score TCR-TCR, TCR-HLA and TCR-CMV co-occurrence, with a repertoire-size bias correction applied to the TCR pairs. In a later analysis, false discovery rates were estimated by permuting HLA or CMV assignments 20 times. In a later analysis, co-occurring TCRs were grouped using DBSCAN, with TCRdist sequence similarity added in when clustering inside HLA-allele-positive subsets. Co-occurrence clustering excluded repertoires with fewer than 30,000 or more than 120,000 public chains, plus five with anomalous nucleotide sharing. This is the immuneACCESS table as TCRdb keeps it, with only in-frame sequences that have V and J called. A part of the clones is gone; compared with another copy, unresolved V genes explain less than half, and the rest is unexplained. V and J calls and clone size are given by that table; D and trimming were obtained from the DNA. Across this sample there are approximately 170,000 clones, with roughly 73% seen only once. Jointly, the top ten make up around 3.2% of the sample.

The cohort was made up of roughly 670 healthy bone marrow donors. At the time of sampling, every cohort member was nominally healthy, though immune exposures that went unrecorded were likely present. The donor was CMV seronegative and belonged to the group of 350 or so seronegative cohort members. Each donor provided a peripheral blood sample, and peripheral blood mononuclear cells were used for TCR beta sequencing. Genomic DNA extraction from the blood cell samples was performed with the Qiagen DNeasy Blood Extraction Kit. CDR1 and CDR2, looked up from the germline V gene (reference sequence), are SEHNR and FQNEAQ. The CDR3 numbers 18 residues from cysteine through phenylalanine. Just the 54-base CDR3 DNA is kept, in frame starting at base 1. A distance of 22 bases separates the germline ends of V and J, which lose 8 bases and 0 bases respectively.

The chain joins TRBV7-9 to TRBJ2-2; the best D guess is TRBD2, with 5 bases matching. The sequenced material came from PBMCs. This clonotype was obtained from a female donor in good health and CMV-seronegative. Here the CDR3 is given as CASERKRDRASNTGELFF. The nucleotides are TGTGCCAGCGAGAGGAAGAGGGATCGGGCCTCGAACACCGGGGAGCTGTTTTTT.